The next 22 T cell receptor beta chains were all read from a single sample in a study of read filtering for tumor transcriptome and immune sequencing. This library used roughly 400 ng RNA and molecular barcoded adaptors spanning alpha/delta and beta/gamma chains. TCRdb passed the reads through MiXCR, listing each CDR3 protein once. This sample carries over 80,000 distinct CDR3 sequences, about 12% of them seen once, and the ten largest clones take 14% to 15%. The source material was a population of CD138-negative cells sorted from bone marrow. These receptors all stem from a donor aged 40 or older with multiple myeloma.

This clonotype has ten or more counts. The CDR3 bases are TGTGCCAGCAAAACCGGGACAGGTCCCTACGAGCAGTACTTC. Translation: CASKTGTGPYEQYF. The V gene is TRBV2, the J gene TRBJ2-7; 8 bases align to TRBD1. Germline trimming cut 7 bases from V and 2 bases from J; bases unmatched to any gene: 7. This CDR3 region has 14 residues. Germline CDR1 is SNHLY and CDR2 is FYNNEI.

Remarks on this clonotype: A much larger clone differs from this one at a single base, so this may be a read error. The genes are TRBV7-8 and TRBJ2-1, with 9 bases identical to TRBD2. The length of the CDR3 is 15 residues. Per the germline V gene, CDR1 is SGHVS and CDR2 is FQNEAQ. With V trimmed by 1 base and J by 12 bases, 10 bases remained unmatched. DNA of the CDR3: TGTGCCAGCAGCTTAGGTGGCGGGAGGGAATATGGGCAGTTCTTC. It specifies CASSLGGGREYGQFF.

This clonotype was detected only a few times. The chain recombines TRBV5-1 with TRBJ2-5; 7 positions agree with TRBD1. The CDR3 spans 15 residues. J was trimmed by 2 bases and V by 0 bases; bases with no gene match: 4. The germline V gene encodes CDR1 SGHRS and CDR2 YFSETQ. The CDR3 bases are TGCGCCAGCAGCTTGGGAGGGGGCTGGCAAGAGACCCAGTACTTC. Protein product: CASSLGGGWQETQYF.

This clonotype has just a few counts. A read error is possible here, since a much larger clone lies one base away. This sequence joins TRBV20-1 and TRBJ2-2; the D is unclear. V was shortened by 3 bases and J by 9 bases, with 11 bases between the two germline ends. The length of the CDR3 is 12 residues. Germline lookup yields CDR1 DFQATT and CDR2 SNEGSKA (reference sequence). CDR3 in DNA: TGCAGTGCTAGGACCCCGAGCTGGGAGCTGTTTTTT. Translated, it gives CSARTPSWELFF.

This clonotype was seen repeatedly, ten times or more. The junction does not match germline at one end; this may be a read error. V is TRBV6-5 and J is TRBJ2-7; D unclear. This CDR3 is 13 amino acids long. CDR1 and CDR2 (germline): MNHEY, SVGAGI. The CDR3 spells CDSSTPSSYEQYF. For the CDR3, the DNA is TGTGACAGCAGTACACCAAGCTCCTACGAGCAGTACTTC.

The V and J genes are TRBV4-2 and TRBJ2-5, with 13 bases fitting TRBD2. The CDR3 has 16 residues. Germline V gives CDR1 LGHNA, CDR2 YNFKEQ. The trim removed 4 bases at V and 5 bases at J, leaving 7 bases unmatched. CDR3 residues: CASSRTSGSSMETQYF. The CDR3 region has the DNA TGTGCCAGCAGCCGGACTAGCGGGAGTTCGATGGAGACCCAGTACTTC.

This clonotype was observed many times. This chain links TRBV6-5 with TRBJ1-1; D not resolved. This CDR3 is 13 amino acids long. The V gene lost 3 bases and the J gene lost 2 bases, with 7 bases spanning the gap. Germline V gives CDR1 MNHEY, CDR2 SVGAGI. CDR3: CASSYSRNTEAFF. CDR3 in DNA: TGTGCCAGCAGTTATTCGAGAAACACTGAAGCTTTCTTT.

At least ten counts were recorded for this clonotype. The chain combines TRBV19 with TRBJ2-1; TRBD2 might be the D (6 bases). Per the germline V gene, CDR1 is LNHDA and CDR2 is SQIVND (reference sequence). This CDR3 contains 14 residues. Trimming cost V 1 base and J 6 bases, with 10 bases left between them. CDR3 DNA sequence: TGTGCCAGTAGTATAGGCGGTAGCGGCAATGAGCAGTTCTTC. Its protein product is CASSIGGSGNEQFF.

This clonotype was observed at least ten times. The V and J genes are TRBV20-1 and TRBJ1-2; the D is unclear. The germline CDR1 and CDR2 sequences are DFQATT and SNEGSKA (reference sequence). Trimming shortened V by 7 bases and J by 4 bases, and 19 bases separated the two germline ends. The CDR3 extends over 14 amino acids. CDR3 amino acids: CSVLRYAGAYGYTF. The CDR3 bases are TGCAGTGTTCTACGCTACGCAGGAGCCTATGGCTACACCTTC.

This clonotype was found many times. This sequence joins TRBV20-1 and TRBJ1-2; possibly TRBD1 for D (5 bases). The CDR3 consists of 14 residues. Germline lookup yields CDR1 DFQATT and CDR2 SNEGSKA (reference sequence). The DNA of the CDR3 is TGCAGAGTGGGGGTATCAGGGCAGGGCTATGGCTACACCTTC. Translated, it gives CRVGVSGQGYGYTF.

Comments on this clonotype: Possible read error: a much larger clone is one base away. The chain joins TRBV30 to TRBJ2-7; D remains unclear. Germline V CDR1 and CDR2: GTSNPN, SVGIG (reference sequence). The CDR3 has 12 residues. Trimming left V 2 bases short and J 4 bases short, with 9 bases between. The CDR3 here is CAWSPPKYEQYF. CDR3 coding DNA: TGTGCCTGGAGTCCCCCCAAGTACGAGCAGTACTTC.

This clonotype was seen a handful of times. The V and J genes are TRBV5-1 and TRBJ1-1, with TRBD1 matching 9 bases. The CDR3 contains 14 residues. In germline, CDR1 is SGHRS, CDR2 YFSETQ. The junction had 3 bases not matched to a gene; V was cut back by 3 bases and J by 3 bases. The CDR3, as DNA: TGCGCCAGCAGCTCGGGACAGGGCGACACTGAAGCTTTCTTT. Protein: CASSSGQGDTEAFF.

This clonotype was counted at least ten times. This chain links TRBV2 with TRBJ2-2; D is uncertain. Trimming removed 5 bases from V and 5 bases from J, with 9 bases in between. Germline CDR1 reads SNHLY; CDR2 reads FYNNEI. This CDR3 region has 13 residues. The CDR3 sequence is CASSPPRTGELFF. The CDR3 region has the DNA TGTGCCAGCAGTCCCCCTAGAACCGGGGAGCTGTTTTTT.

Details on this clonotype: A much larger clonotype is one base distant, so this may be a read error. V usage is TRBV28 and J usage is TRBJ1-5; a weak D match, TRBD1 (5 bases). CDR3 length equals 15 residues. Germline-derived CDR1 and CDR2 are MDHEN and SYDVKM. The CDR3 region has the DNA TGTGCCAGCAGAGCCGAGGGTAGGGGCAATCGGCCCCAGCATTTT. Translation: CASRAEGRGNRPQHF.

V is TRBV12-5 and J is TRBJ2-2; 9 bases map to TRBD2. Per the germline V gene, CDR1 is LGHNT and CDR2 is FRNRAP. CDR3 length equals 15 residues. The V gene end was trimmed by 9 bases and the J gene end by 16 bases; junction bases not matched to a gene: 21. The CDR3 sequence: CASPQAGGKTGGQFF. The CDR3 DNA follows: TGTGCTAGCCCACAGGCGGGGGGGAAGACCGGGGGGCAGTTTTTT.

This clonotype was recorded many times. The rearrangement links TRBV12-3 or TRBV12-4 to TRBJ2-1; D is undetermined. CDR3 length equals 14 residues. Trimming pared 7 bases from V and 2 bases from J, leaving 12 bases between. CDR3 amino acids: CASTNQGPYNEQFF. For the CDR3, the DNA is TGTGCCAGCACAAATCAAGGACCCTACAATGAGCAGTTCTTC.

This clonotype was detected many times. This rearrangement joins TRBV29-1 to TRBJ1-1; tentatively, D is TRBD1 (5 bases). Germline V gene sequence: CDR1 SQVTM, CDR2 ANQGSEA. The CDR3 is 12 amino acids. Trimming removed 4 bases at V and 5 bases at J, with 11 bases between. The CDR3: CSVARVGTEAFF. The CDR3 bases are TGCAGCGTTGCCAGGGTGGGGACTGAAGCTTTCTTT. Supplemented by reference TRBV29-1 and TRBJ1-1, the full variable domain reads SAVISQKPSRDICQRGTSLTIQCQVDSQVTMMFWYRQQPGQSLTLIATANQGSEATYESGFVIDKFPISRPNLTFSTLTVSNMSPEDSSIYLCSVARVGTEAFFGQGTRLTVV.

The rearrangement uses TRBV15 and TRBJ2-3, with 9 bases matching TRBD2. V gave up 3 bases and J gave up 7 bases; unmatched junction bases: 8. CDR1 and CDR2 (germline): LNHNV, YYDKDF (reference sequence). The CDR3 sequence is 15 residues long. DNA for the CDR3: TGTGCCACCAGCAGCTATTTAGCTAGCGGGAATACGCAGTATTTT. Translating it yields CATSSYLASGNTQYF.

The table lists this clonotype with many counts. The V gene is TRBV10-3, the J gene TRBJ1-1, with TRBD1 identical over 7 bases. CDR3 size: 14 residues. The germline gives CDR1 ENHRY, CDR2 SYGVKD. V was clipped by 6 bases and J by 4 bases; unmatched bases: 8. CDR3 DNA: TGTGCCATCAGCGAGACAGGGTATACCACTGAAGCTTTCTTT. Protein sequence: CAISETGYTTEAFF.

Only a few counts were recorded for this clonotype. Being one base from a much bigger clone, this may be a read error. The conserved phenylalanine or tryptophan normally closing the CDR3 is absent here, so this likely arose from a read error. The chain recombines TRBV7-3 with TRBJ2-1; 7 nucleotides agree with TRBD2. V was pared by 4 bases and J by 6 bases, with 3 bases of the junction left unmatched. CDR3 length: 13 amino acids. CDR1 SGHTA and CDR2 FQGTGA come from the germline V gene. The CDR3 region is CASSSGEGNEQFL. The CDR3 DNA reads as TGTGCCAGCAGCTCCGGGGAGGGCAATGAGCAGTTCTTA.

A remark on this clonotype: This may be a read error, as it is one base from a much larger clone. The chain combines TRBV10-3 with TRBJ2-3; either TRBD1 or TRBD2 may supply D (5 bases each). Germline CDR1 reads ENHRY; CDR2 reads SYGVKD. The CDR3 runs 14 residues. The V and J ends lost 5 bases and 2 bases respectively, with 11 bases between them. The CDR3 sequence: CAISPSGTTDTQYF. CDR3 coding DNA: TGTGCCATCAGTCCTTCGGGGACCACAGATACGCAGTATTTT.

This clonotype showed up many times. This rearrangement joins TRBV30 to TRBJ1-4; D remains ambiguous. Germline CDR1 is GTSNPN and CDR2 is SVGIG (reference sequence). The ends were cut back, 3 bases at V and 5 bases at J, with 13 bases in the middle. The length of the CDR3 is 14 residues. The CDR3 DNA reads TGTGCCTGGAGCGCAGGATTGGGGAATGAAAAACTGTTTTTT. This sequence encodes CAWSAGLGNEKLFF.